The T cell receptor beta chain under discussion was sequenced for a study of CD8 T cells in Susac syndrome. RNA in amounts of roughly 0.45 to 1 ug was reverse transcribed with random hexamers. With immunoSEQ multiplex PCR, TCR beta CDR3 was amplified across 54 Vbeta and 13 Jbeta. In TCRdb, the immunoSEQ multiplex PCR reads were re-called with MiXCR into one record per CDR3 protein. The table records under 350,000 distinct CDR3 sequences, about 90% of them present only once. Sequencing of TCR beta was carried out in blood CD8+ and CD4+ T cells. The trim removed 3 bases at V and 6 bases at J, leaving 0 bases unmatched. The germline gives CDR1 LGHDT, CDR2 YNNKEL (reference sequence). This CDR3 contains 14 residues.

The origin of this receptor is a human donor with multiple sclerosis. V gene TRBV3-1 combines with J gene TRBJ2-1; 12 bases fit TRBD2. The sample consisted of CD4+ T cells from PBMCs. CDR3 amino acids: CASSQTSGSNEQFF. CDR3 in DNA: TGTGCCAGCAGCCAGACTAGCGGGAGCAATGAGCAGTTCTTC.